These T cell receptor beta chains were read from a single sample in a study of blood T cells in healthy people across ages. TCRdb passed the 5' RACE reads through MiXCR, listing each CDR3 protein once. The sample holds approximately 1.5 million distinct CDR3 sequences; 35% to 45% are singletons and the top ten take over 3.5%. Sequencing was carried out using blood. The source is a woman younger than 35 in good health. Each CDR3 is given with its conserved first and last residue. The D gene is left open where the match is weak. Some rows mark clone size as missing; the rest say once, few, many or name a class of expanded clone.

d_call | clone_size | j_call | v_call | cdr3_nt | cdr3_aa
TRBD2 | few | TRBJ2-5 | TRBV7-9 | TGTGCCAGCAGCTTACCCGGGACTAGCGGGAGAGCACAAGAGACCCAGTACTTC | CASSLPGTSGRAQETQYF
TRBD1 | - | TRBJ2-1 | TRBV18 | TGTGCCAGCTCACCAAGCACAGGGGACGGGGAGCAGTTCTTC | CASSPSTGDGEQFF
- | - | TRBJ1-1 | TRBV27 | TGTGCCGGCAGTTTCGGGATATTAAACACTGAAGCTTTCTTT | CAGSFGILNTEAFF
- | few | TRBJ2-3 | TRBV27 | TGTGCCAGCAAGCAGCATTCTGAACCCCGTTTGTACACAGATACGCAGTATTTT | CASKQHSEPRLYTDTQYF
TRBD2 | - | TRBJ2-7 | TRBV7-2 | TGTGCCAGCAGCTTTACTAGCGGCTACTACAATGAGCAGTACTTC | CASSFTSGYYNEQYF
TRBD1 | few | TRBJ1-1 | TRBV10-3 | TGTGCCATCTCCGGACAGGGGAACACTGAAGCTTTCTTT | CAISGQGNTEAFF
TRBD1 | once | TRBJ2-2 | TRBV25-1 | TGTGCCAGCAGTGAGAGGGACAGGGGGCCCACCGGGGAGCTGTTTTTT | CASSERDRGPTGELFF
- | - | TRBJ2-7 | TRBV29-1 | TGCAGCGTGGTCCTGGGGCATTTCTACGAGCAGTACTTC | CSVVLGHFYEQYF
- | - | TRBJ2-5 | TRBV12-3/TRBV12-4 | TGTGCCAGCAGTTTATCGTTGGGACCGCAGTACTTC | CASSLSLGPQYF
TRBD2 | - | TRBJ2-5 | TRBV15 | TGTGCCACCAGCAGAGATAGGGCGGGAGTTGGAGAGACCCAGTACTTC | CATSRDRAGVGETQYF
- | - | TRBJ2-1 | TRBV4-1 | TGCGCCAGCAGCCAAGGACCAGTGGGGGTAAACAATGAGCAGTTCTTC | CASSQGPVGVNNEQFF
- | - | TRBJ2-3 | TRBV20-1 | TGCAGTGCCAACTCCCCAGGGTTGGGCACAGATACGCAGTATTTT | CSANSPGLGTDTQYF
TRBD1 | many | TRBJ2-7 | TRBV7-2 | TGTGCCAGCAGCCCCAGACAGGGGGGCTACGAGCAGTACTTC | CASSPRQGGYEQYF
- | - | TRBJ1-5 | TRBV2 | TGTGCCAGCAGTGTAACGGATCAGCCCCAGCATTTT | CASSVTDQPQHF
- | - | TRBJ1-1 | TRBV28 | TGTGCCAGCAGTAACCCGGCAGCGGGCGCGAACACTGAAGCTTTCTTT | CASSNPAAGANTEAFF
TRBD2 | - | TRBJ2-1 | TRBV7-2 | TGTGCCAGCAGCTGGAGGCCCCGGACTAGCGGGAAGATTGAGCAGTTCTTC | CASSWRPRTSGKIEQFF
TRBD2 | - | TRBJ2-5 | TRBV4-3 | TGCGCCAGCAGCCAAGATATGATAGCGGGGATCCAAGAGACCCAGTACTTC | CASSQDMIAGIQETQYF
- | - | TRBJ1-5 | TRBV6-6 | TGTGCCAGCAGTTACACGCGCACAGTAAGTCTCAATCAGCCCCAGCATTTT | CASSYTRTVSLNQPQHF
TRBD1 | - | TRBJ2-5 | TRBV20-1 | TGCAGTGCCCCCGGGACAGGGATTGGGCAGTACTTC | CSAPGTGIGQYF
TRBD2 | - | TRBJ2-2 | TRBV6-6 | TGTGCCAGCAGTCCCGGGGGGACGCAGGTATCCGGGGAGCTGTTTTTT | CASSPGGTQVSGELFF
- | - | TRBJ2-4 | TRBV7-2 | TGTGCCAGCAGCTTGACAGGTCCTTCAATGGACAAAAACATTCAGTACTTC | CASSLTGPSMDKNIQYF
- | few | TRBJ2-7 | TRBV29-1 | TGCAGCGTCTCCGGGATCTCCTACGAGCAGTACTTC | CSVSGISYEQYF
- | - | TRBJ2-3 | TRBV7-2 | TGTGCCAGCAGCTTAGATGGTGTAGCTAGCACAGATACGCAGTATTTT | CASSLDGVASTDTQYF
- | - | TRBJ2-1 | TRBV12-3/TRBV12-4 | TGTGCCAGCAGTTTAGGGGACACTCGCTGCAATGAGCAGTTCTTC | CASSLGDTRCNEQFF
TRBD1 | - | TRBJ2-5 | TRBV9 | TGTGCCAGCAGCGAATACCCGGGACAGCGGAAAGAGACCCAGTACTTC | CASSEYPGQRKETQYF
- | - | TRBJ2-5 | TRBV21-1 | TGTGCCAGCAGCTTCCCAGGGACTAGCGGAGAGACCCAGTACTTC | CASSFPGTSGETQYF
- | few | TRBJ1-2 | TRBV24-1 | TGTGCCACCAGTGCAGGAGTTGACTATGGCTACACCTTC | CATSAGVDYGYTF
TRBD2 | few | TRBJ2-1 | TRBV27 | TGTGCCAGCAGTTCCCGACTAGCGGGGAACAATGAGCAGTTCTTC | CASSSRLAGNNEQFF
- | - | TRBJ2-1 | TRBV27 | TGTGCCAGCAGTTTATCTCCTGGTACCTACAATGAGCAGTTCTTC | CASSLSPGTYNEQFF
- | - | TRBJ2-1 | TRBV6-2/TRBV6-3 | TGTGCCAGCAGTCTCCGGGGTAGCGGAACCTACAATGAGCAGTTCTTC | CASSLRGSGTYNEQFF
- | few | TRBJ1-2 | TRBV7-2 | TGTGCCAGCAGCTTAGCGAATGCGGGGGTGGGCGGCTACACCTTC | CASSLANAGVGGYTF
TRBD2 | few | TRBJ2-1 | TRBV20-1 | TGCAGTGCTAGCCCCGGGACTAGCGGCTTAAATGAGCAGTTCTTC | CSASPGTSGLNEQFF